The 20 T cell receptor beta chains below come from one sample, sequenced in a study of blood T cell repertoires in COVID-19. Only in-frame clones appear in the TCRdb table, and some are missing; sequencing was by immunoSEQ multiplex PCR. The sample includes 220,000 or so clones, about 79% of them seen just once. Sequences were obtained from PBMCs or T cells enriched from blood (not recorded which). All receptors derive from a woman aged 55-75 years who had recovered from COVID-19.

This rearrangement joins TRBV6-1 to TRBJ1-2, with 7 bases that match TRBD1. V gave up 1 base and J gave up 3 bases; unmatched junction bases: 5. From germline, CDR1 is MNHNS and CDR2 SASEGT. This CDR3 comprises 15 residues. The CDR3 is CASSEGGQNYYGYTF. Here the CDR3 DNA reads TGTGCCAGCAGTGAAGGGGGACAGAATTACTATGGCTACACCTTC.

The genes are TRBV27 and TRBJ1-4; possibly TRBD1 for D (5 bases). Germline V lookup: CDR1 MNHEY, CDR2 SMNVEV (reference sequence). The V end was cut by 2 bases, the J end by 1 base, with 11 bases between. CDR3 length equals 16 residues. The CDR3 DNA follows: TGTGCCAGCAGTTTAGGAGGGACGTTAACTAATGAAAAACTGTTTTTT. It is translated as CASSLGGTLTNEKLFF.

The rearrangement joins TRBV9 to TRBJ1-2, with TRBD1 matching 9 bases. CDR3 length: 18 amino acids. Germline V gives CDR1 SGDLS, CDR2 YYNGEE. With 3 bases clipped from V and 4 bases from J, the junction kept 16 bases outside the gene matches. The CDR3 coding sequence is TGTGCCAGCAGCGCGAGAGGGGGGGGACAGGGATCATCCTATGGCTACACCTTC. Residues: CASSARGGGQGSSYGYTF.

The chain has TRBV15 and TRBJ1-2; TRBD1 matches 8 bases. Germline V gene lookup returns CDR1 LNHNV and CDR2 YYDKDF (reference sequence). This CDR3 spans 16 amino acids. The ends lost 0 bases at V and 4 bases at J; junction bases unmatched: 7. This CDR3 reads CATSRDTPGTGYGYTF. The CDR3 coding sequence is TGTGCCACCAGCAGAGATACCCCGGGGACAGGCTATGGCTACACCTTC.

CDR3 bases: TGTGCCAGTAGTTCGGACAGGGGTAGGGATGAAAAACTGTTTTTT. It encodes CASSSDRGRDEKLFF. The chain employs TRBV19 and TRBJ1-4; TRBD1 matches 9 bases. The germline V gene encodes CDR1 LNHDA and CDR2 SQIVND (reference sequence). The CDR3 length is 15 residues. The junction had 7 bases not matched to a gene; V was cut back by 5 bases and J by 6 bases.

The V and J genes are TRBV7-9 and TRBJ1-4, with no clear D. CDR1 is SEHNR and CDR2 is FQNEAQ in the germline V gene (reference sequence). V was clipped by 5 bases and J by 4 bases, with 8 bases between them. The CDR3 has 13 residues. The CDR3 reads CASSRDFNEKLFF. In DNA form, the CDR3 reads TGTGCCAGCAGCCGCGACTTTAATGAAAAACTGTTTTTT.

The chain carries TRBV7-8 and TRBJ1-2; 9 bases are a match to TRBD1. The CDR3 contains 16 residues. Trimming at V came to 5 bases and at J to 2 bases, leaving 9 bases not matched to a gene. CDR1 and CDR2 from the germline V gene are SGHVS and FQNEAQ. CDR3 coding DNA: TGTGCCAGCAGCAAACAACCGGGACAGGGAAACTATGGCTACACCTTC. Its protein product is CASSKQPGQGNYGYTF.

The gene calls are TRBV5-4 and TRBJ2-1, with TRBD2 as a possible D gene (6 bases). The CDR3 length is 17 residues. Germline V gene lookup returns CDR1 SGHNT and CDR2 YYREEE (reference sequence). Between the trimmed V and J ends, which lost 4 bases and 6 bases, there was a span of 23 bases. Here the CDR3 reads CASSQGRDSPRSNEQFF. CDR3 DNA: TGTGCCAGCAGCCAAGGACGGGACTCTCCCCGTAGCAATGAGCAGTTCTTC. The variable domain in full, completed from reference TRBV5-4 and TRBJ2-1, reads ETGVTQSPTHLIKTRGQQVTLRCSSQSGHNTVSWYQQALGQGPQFIFQYYREEENGRGNFPPRFSGLQFPNYSSELNVNALELDDSALYLCASSQGRDSPRSNEQFFGPGTRLTVL.

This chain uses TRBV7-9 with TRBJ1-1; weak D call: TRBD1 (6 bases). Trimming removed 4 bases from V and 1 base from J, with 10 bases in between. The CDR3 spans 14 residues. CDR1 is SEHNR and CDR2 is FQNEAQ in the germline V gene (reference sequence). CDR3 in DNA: TGTGCCAGCAGCTCCGGGACATCGAACACTGAAGCTTTCTTT. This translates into CASSSGTSNTEAFF.

The CDR3 DNA sequence: TGTGCCAGCAGCTCTTTAGCGGGAGACCCCTACAATGAGCAGTTCTTC. This translates into CASSSLAGDPYNEQFF. This chain links TRBV7-8 with TRBJ2-1, with 9 bases that match TRBD2. Germline values: CDR1 SGHVS, CDR2 FQNEAQ. V gave up 4 bases and J gave up 2 bases; unmatched junction bases: 6. This CDR3 has 16 residues.

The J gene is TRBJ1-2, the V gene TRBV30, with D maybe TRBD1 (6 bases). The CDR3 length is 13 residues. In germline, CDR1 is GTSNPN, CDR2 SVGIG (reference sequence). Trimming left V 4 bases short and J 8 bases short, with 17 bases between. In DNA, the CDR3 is TGTGCCTGGAAGGTCACAGGGAAGATCGGCTACACCTTC. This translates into CAWKVTGKIGYTF. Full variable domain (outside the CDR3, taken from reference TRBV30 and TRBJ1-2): SQTIHQWPATLVQPVGSPLSLECTVEGTSNPNLYWYRQAAGRGLQLLFYSVGIGQISSEVPQNLSASRPQDRQFILSSKKLLLSDSGFYLCAWKVTGKIGYTFGSGTRLTVV.

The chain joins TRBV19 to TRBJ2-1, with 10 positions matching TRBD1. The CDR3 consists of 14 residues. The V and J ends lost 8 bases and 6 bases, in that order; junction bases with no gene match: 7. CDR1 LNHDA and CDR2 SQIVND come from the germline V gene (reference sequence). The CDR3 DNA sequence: TGTGCCAGTTCGGACAGGGGGACAGGCAATGAGCAGTTCTTC. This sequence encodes CASSDRGTGNEQFF.

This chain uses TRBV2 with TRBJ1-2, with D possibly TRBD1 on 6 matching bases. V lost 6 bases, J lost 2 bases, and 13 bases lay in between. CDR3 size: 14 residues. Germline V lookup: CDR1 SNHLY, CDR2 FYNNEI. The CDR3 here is CASRAGTQNYGYTF. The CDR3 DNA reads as TGTGCCAGCAGAGCAGGGACACAGAACTATGGCTACACCTTC.

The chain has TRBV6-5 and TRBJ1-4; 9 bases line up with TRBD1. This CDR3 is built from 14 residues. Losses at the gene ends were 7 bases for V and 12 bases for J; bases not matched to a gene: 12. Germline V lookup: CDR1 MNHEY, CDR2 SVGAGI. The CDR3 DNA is TGTGCCAGCACTATGAACAGGGGGCGTTCGGAACTGTTTTTT. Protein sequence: CASTMNRGRSELFF.

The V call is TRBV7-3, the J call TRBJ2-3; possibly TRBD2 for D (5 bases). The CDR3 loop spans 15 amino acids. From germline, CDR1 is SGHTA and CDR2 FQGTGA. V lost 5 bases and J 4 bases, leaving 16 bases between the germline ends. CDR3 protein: CASSTGRARADTQYF. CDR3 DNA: TGTGCCAGCAGCACGGGTCGAGCGCGGGCAGATACGCAGTATTTT.

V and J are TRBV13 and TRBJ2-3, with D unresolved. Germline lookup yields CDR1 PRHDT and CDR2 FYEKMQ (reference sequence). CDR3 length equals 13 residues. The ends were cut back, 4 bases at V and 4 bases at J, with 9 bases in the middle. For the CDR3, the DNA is TGTGCCAGCAGCTCGCCTGGGCCAGATACGCAGTATTTT. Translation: CASSSPGPDTQYF.

The CDR3 coding sequence is TGCGCCAGCAGCCATCTCCAGGGGGCCTACGAGCAGTACTTC. It encodes CASSHLQGAYEQYF. V is TRBV4-3 and J is TRBJ2-7; 7 bases agree with TRBD1. V shed 3 bases and J 2 bases; nucleotides not matched to a gene: 4. This CDR3 contains 14 residues. Germline CDR1 reads LGHNA; CDR2 reads YSLEER.

CDR3 amino acids: CSATDLAGGNEQFF. The CDR3 DNA reads TGCAGTGCTACTGATCTAGCGGGGGGCAATGAGCAGTTCTTC. This chain links TRBV20-1 with TRBJ2-1, with 11 bases matching TRBD2. Per germline, CDR1 DFQATT and CDR2 SNEGSKA (reference sequence). J gave up 6 bases and V 4 bases, and 5 bases lay outside the gene matches. This CDR3 comprises 14 residues.

CDR3 region: CSASQEGPQHF. The CDR3 DNA sequence: TGCAGTGCTAGCCAAGAGGGGCCCCAGCATTTT. V and J are TRBV20-1 and TRBJ1-5; no clear D gene. V gave up 3 bases and J gave up 9 bases, with 9 bases separating them. The CDR3 length is 11 residues. Per germline, CDR1 DFQATT and CDR2 SNEGSKA (reference sequence).

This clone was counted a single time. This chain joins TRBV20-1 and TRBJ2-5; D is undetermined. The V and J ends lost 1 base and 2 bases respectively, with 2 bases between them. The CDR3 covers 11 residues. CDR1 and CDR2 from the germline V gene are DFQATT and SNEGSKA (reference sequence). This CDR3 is CSARVQETQYF. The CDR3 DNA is TGCAGTGCTAGAGTACAAGAGACCCAGTACTTC.